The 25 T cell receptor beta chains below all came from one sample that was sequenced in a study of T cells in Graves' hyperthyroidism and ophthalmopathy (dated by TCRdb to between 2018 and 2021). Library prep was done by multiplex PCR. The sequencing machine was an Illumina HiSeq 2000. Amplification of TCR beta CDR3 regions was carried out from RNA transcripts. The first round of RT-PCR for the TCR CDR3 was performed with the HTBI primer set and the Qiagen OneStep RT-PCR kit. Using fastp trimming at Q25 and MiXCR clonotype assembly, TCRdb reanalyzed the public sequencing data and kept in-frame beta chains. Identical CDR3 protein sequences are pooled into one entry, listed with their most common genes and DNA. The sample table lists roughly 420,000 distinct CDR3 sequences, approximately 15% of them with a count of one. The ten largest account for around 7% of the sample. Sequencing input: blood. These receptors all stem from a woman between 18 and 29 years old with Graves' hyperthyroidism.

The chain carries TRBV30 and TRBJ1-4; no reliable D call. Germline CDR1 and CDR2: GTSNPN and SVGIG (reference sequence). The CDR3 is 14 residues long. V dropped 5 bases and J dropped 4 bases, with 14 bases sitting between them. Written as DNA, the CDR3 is TGTGCCTGGGGTAGCGGGAGCGGTAATGAAAAACTGTTTTTT. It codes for CAWGSGSGNEKLFF.

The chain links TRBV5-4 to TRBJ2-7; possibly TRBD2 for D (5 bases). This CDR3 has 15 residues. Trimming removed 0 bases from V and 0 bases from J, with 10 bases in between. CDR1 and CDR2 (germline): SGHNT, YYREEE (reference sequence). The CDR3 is CASSLDRRSSYEQYF. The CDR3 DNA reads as TGTGCCAGCAGCTTGGATAGGAGGAGCTCCTACGAGCAGTACTTC.

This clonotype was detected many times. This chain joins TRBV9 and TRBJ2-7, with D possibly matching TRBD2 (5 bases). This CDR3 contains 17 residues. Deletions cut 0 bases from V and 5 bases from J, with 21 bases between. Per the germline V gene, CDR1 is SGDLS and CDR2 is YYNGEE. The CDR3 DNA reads TGTGCCAGCAGCGTAGTATCGGCGGGTTGGTTTGGGGACGAGCAGTACTTC. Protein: CASSVVSAGWFGDEQYF. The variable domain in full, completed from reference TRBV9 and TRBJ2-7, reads DSGVTQTPKHLITATGQRVTLRCSPRSGDLSVYWYQQSLDQGLQFLIQYYNGEERAKGNILERFSAQQFPDLHSELNLSSLELGDSALYFCASSVVSAGWFGDEQYFGPGTRLTVT.

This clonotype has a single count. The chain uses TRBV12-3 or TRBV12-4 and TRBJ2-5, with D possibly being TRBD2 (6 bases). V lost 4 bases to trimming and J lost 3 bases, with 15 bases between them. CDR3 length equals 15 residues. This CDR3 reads CASSSRGQLKETQYF. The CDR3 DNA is TGTGCCAGCAGTTCGCGGGGCCAACTTAAAGAGACCCAGTACTTC.

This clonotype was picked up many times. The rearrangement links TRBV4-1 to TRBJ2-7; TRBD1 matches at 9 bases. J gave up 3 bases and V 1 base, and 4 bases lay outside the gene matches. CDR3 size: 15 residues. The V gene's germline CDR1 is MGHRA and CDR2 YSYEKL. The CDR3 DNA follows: TGCGCCAGCAGCCAAGGGGACAGGGAGAACTACGAGCAGTACTTC. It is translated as CASSQGDRENYEQYF.

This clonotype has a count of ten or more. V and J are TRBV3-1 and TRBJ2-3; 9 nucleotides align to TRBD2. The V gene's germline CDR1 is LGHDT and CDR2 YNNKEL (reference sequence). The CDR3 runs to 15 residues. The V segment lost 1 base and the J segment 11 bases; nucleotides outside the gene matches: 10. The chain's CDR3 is CASSQGGGRAAVQYF. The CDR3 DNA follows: TGTGCCAGCAGCCAAGGGGGCGGGAGGGCCGCGGTGCAGTATTTT.

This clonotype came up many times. As DNA, the CDR3 is TGTGCCAGTGGGGGGGCAGGGGGCGATCAGCCCCAGCATTTT. It yields the protein CASGGAGGDQPQHF. The chain employs TRBV19 and TRBJ1-5; 8 positions match TRBD1. Per germline, CDR1 LNHDA and CDR2 SQIVND (reference sequence). V lost 8 bases and J lost 5; bases outside the gene matches: 8. The CDR3 runs to 14 residues.

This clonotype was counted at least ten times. The CDR3 region has the DNA TGCGCCAGCAGCTTGGCGGCCGGGAAGCTTACAGATACGCAGTATTTT. It codes for CASSLAAGKLTDTQYF. The chain is built from TRBV5-1 and TRBJ2-3, with D possibly TRBD2 on 5 matching bases. V shed 0 bases and J shed 3 bases, with 14 bases lying between them. There are 16 residues in the CDR3. Germline V lookup: CDR1 SGHRS, CDR2 YFSETQ. Using reference TRBV5-1 and TRBJ2-3 for the parts outside the CDR3, the full variable domain is KAGVTQTPRYLIKTRGQQVTLSCSPISGHRSVSWYQQTPGQGLQFLFEYFSETQRNKGNFPGRFSGRQFSNSRSEMNVSTLELGDSALYLCASSLAAGKLTDTQYFGPGTRLTVL.

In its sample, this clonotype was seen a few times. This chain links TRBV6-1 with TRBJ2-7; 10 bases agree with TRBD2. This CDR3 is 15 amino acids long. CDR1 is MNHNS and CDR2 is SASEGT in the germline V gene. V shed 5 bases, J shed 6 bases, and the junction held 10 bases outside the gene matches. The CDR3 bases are TGTGCCAGCAGTTACGGGAGCGGGAGGGCAAGCGAGCAGTACTTC. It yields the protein CASSYGSGRASEQYF.

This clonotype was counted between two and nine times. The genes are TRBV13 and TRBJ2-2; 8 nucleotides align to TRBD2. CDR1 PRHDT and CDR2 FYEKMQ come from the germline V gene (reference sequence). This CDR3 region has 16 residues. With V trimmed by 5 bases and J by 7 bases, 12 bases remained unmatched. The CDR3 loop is CASSLRGLEAVGELFF. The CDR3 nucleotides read TGTGCCAGCAGCCTCCGGGGACTAGAAGCGGTCGGGGAGCTGTTTTTT.

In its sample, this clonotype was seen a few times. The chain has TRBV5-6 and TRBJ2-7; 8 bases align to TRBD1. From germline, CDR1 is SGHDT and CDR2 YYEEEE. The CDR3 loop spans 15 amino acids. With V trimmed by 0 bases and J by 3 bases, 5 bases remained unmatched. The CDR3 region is CASSLAPGGDYEQYF. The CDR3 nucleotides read TGTGCCAGCAGCTTGGCGCCAGGGGGCGACTACGAGCAGTACTTC.

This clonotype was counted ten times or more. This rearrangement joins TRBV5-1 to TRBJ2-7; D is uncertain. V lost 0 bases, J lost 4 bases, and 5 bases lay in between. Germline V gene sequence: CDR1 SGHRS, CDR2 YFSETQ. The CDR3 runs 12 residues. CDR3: CASSLDDYEQYF. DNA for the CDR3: TGCGCCAGCAGCTTGGATGATTACGAGCAGTACTTC.

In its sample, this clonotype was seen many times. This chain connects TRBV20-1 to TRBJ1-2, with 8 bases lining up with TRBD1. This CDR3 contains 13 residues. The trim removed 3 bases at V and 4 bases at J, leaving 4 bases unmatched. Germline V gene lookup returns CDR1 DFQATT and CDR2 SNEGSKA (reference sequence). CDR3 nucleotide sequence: TGCAGTGCTAGCGATGGACAGGGCTATGGCTACACCTTC. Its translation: CSASDGQGYGYTF.

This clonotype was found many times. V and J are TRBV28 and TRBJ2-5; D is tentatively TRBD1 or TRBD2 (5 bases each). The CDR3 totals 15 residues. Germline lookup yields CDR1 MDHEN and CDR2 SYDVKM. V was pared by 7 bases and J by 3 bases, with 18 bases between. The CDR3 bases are TGTGCCAGCAAGGACCTCCGGGGCAGGGAAGAGACCCAGTACTTC. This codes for CASKDLRGREETQYF.

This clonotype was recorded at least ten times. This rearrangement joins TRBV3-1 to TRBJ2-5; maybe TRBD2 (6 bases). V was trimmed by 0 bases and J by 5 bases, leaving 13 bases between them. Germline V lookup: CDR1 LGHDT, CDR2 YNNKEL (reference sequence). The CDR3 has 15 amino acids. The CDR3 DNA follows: TGTGCCAGCAGCCAAGAGCGGGGCAGGGTGGAGACCCAGTACTTC. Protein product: CASSQERGRVETQYF.

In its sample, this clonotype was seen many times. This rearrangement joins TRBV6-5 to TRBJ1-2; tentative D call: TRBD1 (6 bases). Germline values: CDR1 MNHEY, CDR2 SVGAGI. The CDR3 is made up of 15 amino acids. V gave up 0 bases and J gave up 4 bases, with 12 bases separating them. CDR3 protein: CASSYSRTAFYGYTF. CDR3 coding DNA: TGTGCCAGCAGTTACTCACGGACAGCCTTCTATGGCTACACCTTC.

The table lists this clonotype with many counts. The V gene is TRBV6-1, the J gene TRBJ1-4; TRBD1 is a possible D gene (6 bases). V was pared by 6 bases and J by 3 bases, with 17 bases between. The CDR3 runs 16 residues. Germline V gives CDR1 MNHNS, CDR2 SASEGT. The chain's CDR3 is CASRGGAKKSNEKLFF. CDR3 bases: TGTGCCAGCAGAGGGGGGGCAAAAAAGTCTAATGAAAAACTGTTTTTT.

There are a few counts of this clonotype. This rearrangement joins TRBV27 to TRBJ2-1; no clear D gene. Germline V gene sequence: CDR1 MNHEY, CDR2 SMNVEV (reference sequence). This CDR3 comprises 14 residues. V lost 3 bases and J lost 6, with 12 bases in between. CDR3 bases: TGTGCCAGCAGTTTGGGGTCCGCCTTCAATGAGCAGTTCTTC. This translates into CASSLGSAFNEQFF.

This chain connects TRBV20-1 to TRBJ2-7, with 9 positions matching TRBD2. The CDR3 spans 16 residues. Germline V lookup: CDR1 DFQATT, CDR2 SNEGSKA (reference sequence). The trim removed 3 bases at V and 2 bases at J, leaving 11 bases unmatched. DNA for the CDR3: TGCAGTGCTAGCCTGGCTAGCGGGGCCTTAGCCTACGAGCAGTACTTC. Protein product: CSASLASGALAYEQYF.

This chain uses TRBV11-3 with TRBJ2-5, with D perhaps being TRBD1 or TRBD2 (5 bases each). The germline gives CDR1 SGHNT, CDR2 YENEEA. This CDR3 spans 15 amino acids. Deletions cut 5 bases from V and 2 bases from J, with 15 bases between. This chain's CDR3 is CASSPPGRWQETQYF. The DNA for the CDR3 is TGTGCCAGCAGCCCACCGGGACGCTGGCAAGAGACCCAGTACTTC.

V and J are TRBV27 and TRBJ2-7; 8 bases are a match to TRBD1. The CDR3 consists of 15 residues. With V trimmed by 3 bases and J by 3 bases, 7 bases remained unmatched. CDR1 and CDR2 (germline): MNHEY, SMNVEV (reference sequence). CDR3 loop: CASSLGGQDFYEQYF. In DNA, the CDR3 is TGTGCCAGCAGTTTGGGGGGACAGGATTTCTACGAGCAGTACTTC.

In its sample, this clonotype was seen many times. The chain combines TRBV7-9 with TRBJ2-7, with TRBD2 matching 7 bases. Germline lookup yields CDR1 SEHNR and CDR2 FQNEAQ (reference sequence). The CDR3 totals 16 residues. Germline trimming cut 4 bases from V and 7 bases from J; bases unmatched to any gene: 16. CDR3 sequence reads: CASSSRTQGAGGEQYF. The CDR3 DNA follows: TGTGCCAGCAGCTCCCGCACGCAGGGAGCCGGGGGGGAGCAGTACTTC.

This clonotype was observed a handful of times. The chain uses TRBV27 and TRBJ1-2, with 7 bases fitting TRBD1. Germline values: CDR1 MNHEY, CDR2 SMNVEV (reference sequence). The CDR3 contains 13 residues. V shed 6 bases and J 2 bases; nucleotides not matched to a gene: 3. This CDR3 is CASREGANYGYTF. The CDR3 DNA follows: TGTGCCAGCAGGGAGGGGGCGAACTATGGCTACACCTTC.

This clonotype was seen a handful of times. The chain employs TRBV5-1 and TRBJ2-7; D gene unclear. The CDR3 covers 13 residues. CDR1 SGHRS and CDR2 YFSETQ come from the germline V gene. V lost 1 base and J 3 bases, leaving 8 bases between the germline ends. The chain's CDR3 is CASSLQLGYEQYF. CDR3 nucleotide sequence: TGCGCCAGCAGCTTGCAGCTCGGCTACGAGCAGTACTTC.

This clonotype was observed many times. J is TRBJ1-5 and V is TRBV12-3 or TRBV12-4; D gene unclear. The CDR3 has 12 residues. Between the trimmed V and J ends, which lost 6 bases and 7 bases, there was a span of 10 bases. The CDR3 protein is CASSTPGQPQHF. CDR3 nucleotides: TGTGCCAGCAGCACCCCAGGACAGCCCCAGCATTTT.